Listed below are T cell receptor beta chains from one sample, sequenced in a study of T cells expressing NK-cell markers. TCRdb derives one entry per CDR3 protein from the 5' RACE reads, leaving out DNA. This listing includes 20,000 to 25,000 distinct CDR3 sequences. The sequenced sample consisted of blood T cells: a sorted CD56 or NKG2C T cell subset, CD4+ or CD8+ T cells, or bulk PBMC T cells (not recorded which). These receptor sequences come from a man aged 18 to 69 in good health. The CDR3 runs from the conserved cysteine through the conserved F or W. The size entry is marked missing in some rows and otherwise reads once, few, many or a size class.

j_gene: TRBJ2-7
v_gene: TRBV15
abundance: -
CDR3aa: CATSRETGGLDEQYF

j_gene: TRBJ1-1
v_gene: TRBV25-1
abundance: -
CDR3aa: CASKTGGTEAFF

j_gene: TRBJ2-7
v_gene: TRBV10-3
abundance: -
CDR3aa: CATMPPGYSEQYF

j_gene: TRBJ2-4
v_gene: TRBV12-3/TRBV12-4
abundance: -
CDR3aa: CASSPGLVGVGTKNIQYF

j_gene: TRBJ2-1
v_gene: TRBV5-1
abundance: -
CDR3aa: CASSLGTVNEQFF

j_gene: TRBJ2-7
v_gene: TRBV7-9
abundance: -
CDR3aa: CASSLLSPDEQYF

j_gene: TRBJ1-1
v_gene: TRBV5-5
abundance: -
CDR3aa: CASSHNTEAFF

j_gene: TRBJ2-7
v_gene: TRBV10-3
abundance: -
CDR3aa: CASGKGLAGVSYEQYF

j_gene: TRBJ2-5
v_gene: TRBV12-3/TRBV12-4
abundance: -
CDR3aa: CASRRAGGGETQYF

j_gene: TRBJ2-5
v_gene: TRBV6-5
abundance: -
CDR3aa: CASSYSGGLADSQETQYF

j_gene: TRBJ1-2
v_gene: TRBV12-3/TRBV12-4
abundance: -
CDR3aa: CASSSQVIGYTF

j_gene: TRBJ2-1
v_gene: TRBV6-2/TRBV6-3
abundance: -
CDR3aa: CASSRTGGNEQFF

j_gene: TRBJ1-2
v_gene: TRBV28
abundance: -
CDR3aa: CASTRHPKEGYTF

j_gene: TRBJ2-5
v_gene: TRBV28
abundance: -
CDR3aa: CASSTRWGGRDETQYF

j_gene: TRBJ2-3
v_gene: TRBV24-1
abundance: -
CDR3aa: CATRGVEGSGDTQYF

j_gene: TRBJ2-2
v_gene: TRBV5-1
abundance: -
CDR3aa: CASASSREIGELFF

j_gene: TRBJ2-1
v_gene: TRBV7-3
abundance: -
CDR3aa: CASSLGLNEQFF

j_gene: TRBJ1-6
v_gene: TRBV12-3/TRBV12-4
abundance: -
CDR3aa: CASSLLPSGRSNSPLHF

j_gene: TRBJ1-1
v_gene: TRBV3-1
abundance: -
CDR3aa: CASSGTPMNTEAFF

j_gene: TRBJ1-6
v_gene: TRBV6-1
abundance: -
CDR3aa: CASNAGGNNSPLHF

j_gene: TRBJ2-2
v_gene: TRBV3-1
abundance: -
CDR3aa: CASSLRSRAGNTGELFF

j_gene: TRBJ2-1
v_gene: TRBV3-1
abundance: -
CDR3aa: CASSLLRTDSYNEQFF

j_gene: TRBJ1-4
v_gene: TRBV7-2
abundance: -
CDR3aa: CASSYTGLQTTNEKLFF

j_gene: TRBJ2-7
v_gene: TRBV11-2
abundance: -
CDR3aa: CASSWSGVARGRTYEQYF

j_gene: TRBJ1-4
v_gene: TRBV10-3
abundance: -
CDR3aa: CAIRDREDEKLFF

j_gene: TRBJ2-3
v_gene: TRBV18
abundance: -
CDR3aa: CASAGDGTSTDTQYF

j_gene: TRBJ1-1
v_gene: TRBV5-1
abundance: -
CDR3aa: CASRGGTEAFF

j_gene: TRBJ1-1
v_gene: TRBV12-3/TRBV12-4
abundance: -
CDR3aa: CASLGNRSKAFF

j_gene: TRBJ2-5
v_gene: TRBV3-1
abundance: -
CDR3aa: CASSQERETPINQETQYF

j_gene: TRBJ2-3
v_gene: TRBV29-1
abundance: -
CDR3aa: CSVVIAGGAVGTQYF

j_gene: TRBJ2-1
v_gene: TRBV6-4
abundance: -
CDR3aa: CASSGLAGNNEQFF

j_gene: TRBJ2-5
v_gene: TRBV9
abundance: -
CDR3aa: CASSPDRDAQETQYF

j_gene: TRBJ2-3
v_gene: TRBV5-1
abundance: -
CDR3aa: CASSGSGVPTDTQYF

j_gene: TRBJ2-2
v_gene: TRBV10-3
abundance: -
CDR3aa: CAISESTSSNTGELFF

j_gene: TRBJ2-1
v_gene: TRBV19
abundance: -
CDR3aa: CASSITSGSNEQFF

j_gene: TRBJ2-3
v_gene: TRBV9
abundance: -
CDR3aa: CASNREGRDTDTQYF

j_gene: TRBJ2-7
v_gene: TRBV14
abundance: -
CDR3aa: CASSLLGSYEQYF

j_gene: TRBJ2-5
v_gene: TRBV28
abundance: -
CDR3aa: CATRQTTWTGETQYF

j_gene: TRBJ1-2
v_gene: TRBV20-1
abundance: -
CDR3aa: CSAKPPENYGYTF

j_gene: TRBJ2-7
v_gene: TRBV7-9
abundance: -
CDR3aa: CASSLNPNPSSYEQYF

j_gene: TRBJ2-1
v_gene: TRBV4-1
abundance: -
CDR3aa: CASSQERGATNKQFF

j_gene: TRBJ2-2
v_gene: TRBV24-1
abundance: -
CDR3aa: CATSDFQVSKNTGELFF

j_gene: TRBJ1-1
v_gene: TRBV11-2
abundance: -
CDR3aa: CASSVGGATEAFF

j_gene: TRBJ2-5
v_gene: TRBV20-1
abundance: -
CDR3aa: CSATTGGSETQYF

j_gene: TRBJ1-1
v_gene: TRBV7-9
abundance: -
CDR3aa: CASSSPLGSEAFF

j_gene: TRBJ2-2
v_gene: TRBV11-3
abundance: -
CDR3aa: CASSLGGQRTGELFF

j_gene: TRBJ2-1
v_gene: TRBV24-1
abundance: -
CDR3aa: CATSDSSGSWYNEQFF

j_gene: TRBJ2-1
v_gene: TRBV2
abundance: -
CDR3aa: CASSELSLAGQFF

j_gene: TRBJ1-1
v_gene: TRBV7-8
abundance: -
CDR3aa: CASSLQGHTEAFF

j_gene: TRBJ2-2
v_gene: TRBV7-2
abundance: -
CDR3aa: CASSVGRFTGELFF

j_gene: TRBJ2-5
v_gene: TRBV4-3
abundance: -
CDR3aa: CASSQGPEQETQYF

j_gene: TRBJ2-7
v_gene: TRBV6-5
abundance: -
CDR3aa: CASSSVRTGPSYEQYF

j_gene: TRBJ2-2
v_gene: TRBV5-1
abundance: -
CDR3aa: CASSFRAQDAWTGELFF

j_gene: TRBJ1-3
v_gene: TRBV7-3
abundance: -
CDR3aa: CASSSTGSGNTIYF

j_gene: TRBJ1-5
v_gene: TRBV7-8
abundance: medium-sized
CDR3aa: CASSLATGVDNQPQHF

j_gene: TRBJ2-7
v_gene: TRBV20-1
abundance: -
CDR3aa: CSAPEMTSLSYEQYF

j_gene: TRBJ2-1
v_gene: TRBV5-1
abundance: -
CDR3aa: CASSLSGFENSYNEQFF

j_gene: TRBJ2-1
v_gene: TRBV27
abundance: -
CDR3aa: CASSPGQGVTIEQFF

j_gene: TRBJ2-2
v_gene: TRBV5-1
abundance: -
CDR3aa: CASSLYATGELFF

j_gene: TRBJ2-7
v_gene: TRBV18
abundance: medium-sized
CDR3aa: CASSPIAGGGEQYF